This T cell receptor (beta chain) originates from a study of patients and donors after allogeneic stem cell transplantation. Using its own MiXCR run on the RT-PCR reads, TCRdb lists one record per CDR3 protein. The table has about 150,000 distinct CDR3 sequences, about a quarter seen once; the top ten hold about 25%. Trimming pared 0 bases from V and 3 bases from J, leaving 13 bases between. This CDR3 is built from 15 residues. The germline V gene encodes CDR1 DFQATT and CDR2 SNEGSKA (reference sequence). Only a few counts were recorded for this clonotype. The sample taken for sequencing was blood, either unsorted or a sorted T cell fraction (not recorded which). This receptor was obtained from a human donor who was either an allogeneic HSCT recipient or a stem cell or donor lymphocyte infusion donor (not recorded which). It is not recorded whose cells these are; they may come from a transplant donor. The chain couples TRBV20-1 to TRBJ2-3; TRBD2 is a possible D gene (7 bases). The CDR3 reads CSARDGGARTDTQYF. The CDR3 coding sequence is TGCAGTGCTAGAGATGGGGGGGCGCGGACAGATACGCAGTATTTT.